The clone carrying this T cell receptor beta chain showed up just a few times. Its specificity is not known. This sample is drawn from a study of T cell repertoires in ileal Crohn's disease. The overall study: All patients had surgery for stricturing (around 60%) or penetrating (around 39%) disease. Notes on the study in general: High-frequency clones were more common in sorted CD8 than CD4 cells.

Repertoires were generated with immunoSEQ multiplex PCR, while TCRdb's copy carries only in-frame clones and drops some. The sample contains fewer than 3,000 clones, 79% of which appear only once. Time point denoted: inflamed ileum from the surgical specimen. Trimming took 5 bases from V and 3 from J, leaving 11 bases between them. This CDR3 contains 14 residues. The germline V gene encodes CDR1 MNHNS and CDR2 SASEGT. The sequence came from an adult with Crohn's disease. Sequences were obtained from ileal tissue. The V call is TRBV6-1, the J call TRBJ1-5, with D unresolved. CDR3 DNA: TGTGCCAGCAGTAAAGGCCCAATCAATCAGCCCCAGCATTTT. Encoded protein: CASSKGPINQPQHF.